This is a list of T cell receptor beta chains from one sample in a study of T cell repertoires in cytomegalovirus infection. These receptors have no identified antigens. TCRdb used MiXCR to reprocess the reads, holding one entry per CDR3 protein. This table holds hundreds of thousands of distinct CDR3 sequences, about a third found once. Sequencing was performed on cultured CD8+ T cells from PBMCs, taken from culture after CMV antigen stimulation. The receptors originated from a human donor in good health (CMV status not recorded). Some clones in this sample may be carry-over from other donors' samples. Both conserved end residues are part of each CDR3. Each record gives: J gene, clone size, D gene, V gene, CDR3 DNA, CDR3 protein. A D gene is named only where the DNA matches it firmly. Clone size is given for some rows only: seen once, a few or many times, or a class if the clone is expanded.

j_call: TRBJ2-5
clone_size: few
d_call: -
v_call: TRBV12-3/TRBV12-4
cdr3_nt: TGTGCCAGCAGTTTATTTGGAGGGTCAGAGACCCAGTACTTC
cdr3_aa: CASSLFGGSETQYF

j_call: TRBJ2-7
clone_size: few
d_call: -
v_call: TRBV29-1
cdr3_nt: TGCAGCGTTGGGGGCGACTACGAGCAGTACTTC
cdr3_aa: CSVGGDYEQYF

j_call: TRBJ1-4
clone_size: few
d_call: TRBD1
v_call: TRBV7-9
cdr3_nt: TGTGCCAGCAGCTTAGACTGGACAGGGATGAATGAAAAACTGTTTTTT
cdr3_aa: CASSLDWTGMNEKLFF

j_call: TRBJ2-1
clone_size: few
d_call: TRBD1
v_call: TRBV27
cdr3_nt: TGTGCCAGCAGTTTTGACAGGGGCAATGAGCAGTTCTTC
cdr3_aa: CASSFDRGNEQFF

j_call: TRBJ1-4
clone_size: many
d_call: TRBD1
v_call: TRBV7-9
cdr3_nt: TGTGCCAGCAGGGGGACCCCACCGGGACAGGGCGCCGTCCCACCTCCGGCTCGACTGTTTTTT
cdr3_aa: CASRGTPPGQGAVPPPARLFF

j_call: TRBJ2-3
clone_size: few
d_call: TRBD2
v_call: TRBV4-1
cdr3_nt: TGCGCCAGCAGCCAAGATTTCCTAGCGGGCCCTACGTCTGGCACAGATACGCAGTATTTT
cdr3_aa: CASSQDFLAGPTSGTDTQYF

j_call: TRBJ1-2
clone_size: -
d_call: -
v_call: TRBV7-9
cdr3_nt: TGTGCCAGCAGCTTAGCGGGGTTTGGCAGAAACTATGGCTACACCTTC
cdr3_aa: CASSLAGFGRNYGYTF

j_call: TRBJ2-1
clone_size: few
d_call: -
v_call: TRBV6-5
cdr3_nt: TGTGCCAGCAGTTACTCAGGGGGGCCGAGTTATGAGCAGTTCTTC
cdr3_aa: CASSYSGGPSYEQFF

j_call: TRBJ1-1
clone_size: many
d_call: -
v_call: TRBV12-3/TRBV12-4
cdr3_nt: TGTGCCAGCAGTCAAGGGGGGTTCAGGGGCACTGAAGCTTTCTTT
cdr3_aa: CASSQGGFRGTEAFF

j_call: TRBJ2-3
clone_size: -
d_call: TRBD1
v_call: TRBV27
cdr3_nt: TGTGCCAGCAGTTTCGCCCAGGGGGTAGGTCAGCCCCAGTATTTT
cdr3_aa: CASSFAQGVGQPQYF

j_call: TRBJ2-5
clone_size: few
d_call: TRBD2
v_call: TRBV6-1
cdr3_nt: TGTGCCAGCAGTCGACTAGCGGGGGAGACCCAGTACTTC
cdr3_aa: CASSRLAGETQYF

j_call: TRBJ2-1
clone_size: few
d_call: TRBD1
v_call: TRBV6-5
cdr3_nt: TGTGCCAGCAGTTACCGGGACAGGGCTAACAATGAGCAGTTCTTC
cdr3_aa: CASSYRDRANNEQFF

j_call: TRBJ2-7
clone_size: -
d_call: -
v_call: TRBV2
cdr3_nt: TGTGCCAGCACGGCAGTTACCTACGAGCAGTACTTC
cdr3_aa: CASTAVTYEQYF

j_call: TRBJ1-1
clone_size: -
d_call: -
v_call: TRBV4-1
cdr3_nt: TGCGCCAGCAGCCAGCAGTTTAGGTTGATGAACACTGAAGCTTTCTTT
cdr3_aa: CASSQQFRLMNTEAFF

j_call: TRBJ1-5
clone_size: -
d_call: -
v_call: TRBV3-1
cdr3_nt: TGTGCCAGCAGCCAAGGCCCCCGGGACACGACCCCCCAGCATTTT
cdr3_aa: CASSQGPRDTTPQHF

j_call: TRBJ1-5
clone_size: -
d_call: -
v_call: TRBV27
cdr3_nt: TGTGCCAGCAGTTCCGCGAGGGGGGTTCAGCCCCAGCATTTT
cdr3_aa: CASSSARGVQPQHF

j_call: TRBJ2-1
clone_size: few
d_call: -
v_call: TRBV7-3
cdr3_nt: TGTGCCAGCAGGGGTGGACCCGTTGCTGATGAGCAGTTCTTC
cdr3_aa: CASRGGPVADEQFF

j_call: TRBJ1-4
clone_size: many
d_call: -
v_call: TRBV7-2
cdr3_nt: TGTGCCAGCAGGGACAGTACTAATGAAAAACTGTTTTTT
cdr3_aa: CASRDSTNEKLFF

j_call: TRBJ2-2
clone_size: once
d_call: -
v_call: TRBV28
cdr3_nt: TGTGCCAGCAGAGAGCTTTCCGGGGAGCTGTTTTTT
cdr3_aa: CASRELSGELFF

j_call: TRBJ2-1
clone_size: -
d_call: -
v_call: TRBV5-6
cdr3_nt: TGTGCCAGCAGCTGGGGACGTCTCGAGCAGTTCTTC
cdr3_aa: CASSWGRLEQFF